This T cell receptor (beta chain) was recovered during a study of T cell responses to AZD1222 COVID-19 vaccine. Study outcomes and limitations: Seropositive at baseline were only a handful of AZD1222 recipients. Donors were chiefly white British, with a greater number of females, and clonal diversity was perhaps underestimated. Repertoires were obtained only post-peak T cell response.

With respect to this clone: Its target is not known.

Using immunoSEQ multiplex PCR, the repertoire was profiled, and TCRdb retains in-frame clones only, with some absent. The sample records about 110,000 clones, roughly 87% being singletons. This CDR3 contains 13 residues. Germline CDR1 and CDR2: SGHRS and YFSETQ. With 7 bases removed from V and 3 bases from J, the gap between germline ends came to 13 bases. The input for sequencing was peripheral blood, taken on day 0 of MenACWY control vaccination. V gene TRBV5-1 combines with J gene TRBJ2-5; tentatively, D is TRBD1 or TRBD2 (5 bases each). This receptor was obtained from an adult in good health. CDR3 sequence: CASSGTYKETQYF. CDR3 DNA: TGCGCCAGCTCCGGGACGTATAAAGAGACCCAGTACTTC.